This TCR beta chain was captured in a study of shared clonotypes between healthy human individuals. Only in-frame clones appear in the TCRdb table, and some are missing; sequencing was by immunoSEQ multiplex PCR. The sample includes roughly 2 million clones, roughly 94% of them seen just once. CDR3 size: 13 residues. The V end lost 8 bases, the J end lost 4 bases, and 12 bases lay between the germline ends. Looked up from germline, CDR1 is MGHRA and CDR2 is YSYEKL. Concerning this clone itself: What it recognizes is unknown.

Study-level results: It was the non-shared clonotypes that had lower generation probabilities than clonotypes shared by all four donors.

The V and J genes are TRBV4-1 and TRBJ1-5, with TRBD1 as a possible D gene (6 bases). The clonotype originates from a young man in good health. Sequenced input: naive CD4+ T cells sorted from blood. Subset defined: CD45RA+ positively selected. The CDR3 DNA sequence: TGCGCCAGCGCACGACAGGTAAATCAGCCCCAGCATTTT. This translates into CASARQVNQPQHF.